This note documents a single T cell receptor beta chain sequence. This clone was recorded only once. It has no known antigen specificity. Base qualities are not recorded, but no much larger clone differs from it by a single base. Inclusion was restricted to participants for whom at least one PBMC sample before ART initiation and at least two post-ART samples were available. Every participant with HIV received treatment in the United States of America. Before DNA extraction, cryopreserved samples of roughly 0.9-11 million PBMC were thawed and then washed. At the time of the earliest PBMC sample, participants with HIV were aged between about 20 and 55 years. Per participant, PBMC samples came from 1-4 timepoints prior to ART initiation and 2-8 timepoints following ART initiation, for a median of 7 samples. For every participant, serial HIV viral load, CD4+ T-cell count, ART history and demographic data were obtained. Genomic DNA was extracted from unsorted PBMC with a Qiagen kit on a QIAcube, with processing performed in batches of 12 samples.

The CDR1 and CDR2 encoded by the germline V gene are MNHEY and SVGAGI. Deletion took 2 bases off V and 11 bases off J, with a span of 15 bases between the germline ends. The CDR3 holds 13 amino acids from the cysteine to the phenylalanine. Solely the CDR3 DNA is kept, with 39 bases framed from the first base. The immunoSEQ hsTCRB v3.0 assay was used at survey level resolution to sequence the TRB variable region. TRB sequencing targeted a depth of 40,000-50,000 T-cell genomes per sample. An Illumina MiSeq with a v3 150-cycle kit was used to sequence the pooled TRB libraries. The paper's data handling went like this. Analysis of repertoires was carried out in R inside a reproducible Nextflow workflow spanning QC, data transformation and analysis. LymphoSeq2, an R package for exploring AIRR-Seq data, was used to implement the custom analyses. A handful of samples that yielded fewer than 5000 total TRB sequences were excluded, so that approximately 200 HIV repertoires were analyzed. Among the 200 or so HIV repertoires that were kept, roughly 59 were collected before ART initiation and roughly 130 were collected after ART initiation. Repertoires were downsampled to 5000 TRB nucleotide sequences, with summary statistics averaged over 100 downsampling iterations. The analysis kept only TRB sequences whose CDR3 regions were at least seven amino acids long. Diversity was assessed using a clonality score derived from Shannon entropy and using the Gini coefficient. Repertoire networks linked the top 5000 CDR3 amino acid sequences whenever two sequences differed by an edit distance of one. For TRB CDR3 amino acid sequences, antigen specificity groups and MHC restriction were predicted with GLIPH2. To flag known associations with CMV, EBV, HIV or tissue antigens, CDR3 amino acid sequences were compared against VDJdb and McPAS-TCR. Pre-ART, post-ART and control groups were compared with Wilcoxon signed-rank tests and Holm-Bonferroni correction. TCRdb stores this immuneACCESS table with in-frame sequences only. Part of the clones is absent; in the studies checked, under half of the shortfall reflects unresolved V genes, and no reason is known for the rest. The V and J calls and clone size come from that table; D and trimming were worked out from the DNA. For this sample the table gives almost 35,000 clones, of which 70% to 90% were detected only once. The ten most abundant clones make up around 4.6% of the sample.

The sample originates from a study of long-term antiretroviral therapy in people with HIV (dated by TCRdb to about 2022). A note on the overall study: Collection of the earliest samples took place about a decade ahead of the 2015 WHO recommendation for immediate ART, at a time when ART was typically delayed until CD4 counts fell. A retrospective serial study tested whether changes in peripheral blood TRB repertoire composition and diversity were associated with ART initiation and durable HIV suppression. The cohort contributed 150 to 200 cryopreserved PBMC samples from 30 adults with confirmed HIV infection, collected serially over a mean of around 6 years (range 1-12). About 35% of the 30 participants with HIV were female. No cross-contamination during QIAcube processing turned up in test extractions that ran a monoclonal T-cell line alongside 33 polyclonal samples. The research as a whole found: No data were available on ART adherence, viral resistance or therapy changes, limiting inferences about post-ART repertoire changes. The samples span the years 2004 to 2017, and the ART regimens used at that time may not be as effective as current regimens. Because cell numbers in pre-ART samples were limited, unsorted PBMC were profiled instead of sorted CD4+ and CD8+ T cells. Starting ART was linked to a significant rise in TRB diversity, yet even with long-term ART the diversity remained significantly lower than in transplant donor controls. Narrower CDR3 length ranges were observed in HIV repertoires than in controls, and an antigen-experienced repertoire with only a slight naive shift after ART was suggested by the network structure. Since PBMC availability was limited, sequencing covered only the TCR beta chain, with no alpha chain pairing. At every time point, the repertoire was dominated by expanded TRB clones first identified before ART initiation, although this dominance fluctuated and, in many PLHIV, declined after ART.

Sequenced material: unsorted PBMCs, taken roughly 2.9 years before starting antiretroviral therapy. The chain joins TRBV6-5 to TRBJ2-5; a confident D gene designation cannot be given. The sequence was collected from a woman aged 30 to 39 with HIV. This receptor carries the CDR3 CASSYDWPVEQYF. The DNA sequence is TGTGCCAGCAGTTACGACTGGCCTGTGGAGCAGTACTTC.